This entry lists 20 T cell receptor beta chains sequenced from one sample in a study of cytomegalovirus exposure and HLA in healthy donors. The PCR used 60 Vbeta and 13 Jbeta primers. Here immunoSEQ multiplex PCR was the method, and the copy in TCRdb shows in-frame clones only, minus some. The sample carries some 150,000 clones, approximately 82% recorded once. The sample taken for sequencing was PBMCs. Receptor source: a young man in good health and CMV-seropositive.

This clone was seen a handful of times. This chain connects TRBV6-5 to TRBJ1-5; 7 nucleotides agree with TRBD1. The germline CDR1 and CDR2 sequences are MNHEY and SVGAGI. V lost 2 bases to trimming and J lost 5 bases; unmatched junction nucleotides: 6. This CDR3 is built from 15 residues. The CDR3 loop is CASSYRGTGDQPQHF. In nucleotides, the CDR3 is TGTGCCAGCAGTTACCGCGGCACAGGGGATCAGCCCCAGCATTTT.

V and J are TRBV13 and TRBJ2-3, with 10 bases fitting TRBD2. Looked up from germline, CDR1 is PRHDT and CDR2 is FYEKMQ (reference sequence). This CDR3 has 17 amino acids. Trimming at V came to 4 bases and at J to 4 bases, leaving 11 bases not matched to a gene. The DNA for the CDR3 is TGTGCCAGCAGCTGGTATCTAGCGGGAGATGCGTCAGATACGCAGTATTTT. Amino acids: CASSWYLAGDASDTQYF.

This rearrangement joins TRBV10-2 to TRBJ1-2; D gene unclear. The V end was cut by 3 bases, the J end by 6 bases, with 5 bases between. The CDR3 contains 11 residues. Germline V gene lookup returns CDR1 WSHSY and CDR2 SAAADI. The CDR3 loop is CASSDYDGYTF. The CDR3 nucleotides are TGCGCCAGCAGTGACTACGATGGCTACACCTTC.

V gene TRBV7-9 combines with J gene TRBJ2-7; perhaps TRBD2 as D (5 bases). Trimming cost V 1 base and J 5 bases, with 12 bases left between them. Germline V gene data show CDR1 as SEHNR and CDR2 as FQNEAQ (reference sequence). The CDR3 covers 14 residues. This chain's CDR3 is CASSLVLEGHEQYF. CDR3 nucleotide sequence: TGTGCCAGCAGCTTAGTTCTAGAGGGCCACGAGCAGTACTTC. Full variable domain (remainder filled in from reference TRBV7-9 and TRBJ2-7): DTGVSQNPRHKITKRGQNVTFRCDPISEHNRLYWYRQTLGQGPEFLTYFQNEAQLEKSRLLSDRFSAERPKGSFSTLEIQRTEQGDSAMYLCASSLVLEGHEQYFGPGTRLTVT.

This chain links TRBV11-2 with TRBJ2-2, with 8 bases identical to TRBD1. V shed 3 bases and J 1 base; nucleotides not matched to a gene: 7. The CDR3 has 17 amino acids. In germline, CDR1 is SGHAT, CDR2 FQNNGV. In DNA form, the CDR3 reads TGTGCCAGCAGCTTCGGACAGGGCCCCCTGAACACCGGGGAGCTGTTTTTT. Protein sequence: CASSFGQGPLNTGELFF.

Comment on this clone: The conserved final phenylalanine or tryptophan is absent from the CDR3, which likely points to a read error. The J gene is TRBJ2-7, the V gene TRBV14; 9 bases match TRBD1. CDR3 size: 16 residues. J gave up 2 bases and V 5 bases, and 10 bases lay outside the gene matches. Germline V gene lookup returns CDR1 SGHDN and CDR2 FVKESK. The chain's CDR3 is CASSVHPGQGTYEQYL. In DNA, the CDR3 is TGTGCCAGCAGCGTTCACCCGGGACAGGGAACCTACGAGCAGTACCTC.

The genes are TRBV2 and TRBJ1-5; the D gene is possibly TRBD1 (5 bases). The CDR3 sequence is 15 residues long. V dropped 8 bases and J dropped 3 bases, with 17 bases sitting between them. Germline assignment: CDR1 SNHLY and CDR2 FYNNEI. This CDR3 is CASQEGILVNQPQHF. CDR3 bases: TGTGCCAGCCAGGAGGGGATACTTGTCAATCAGCCCCAGCATTTT.

The chain couples TRBV7-2 to TRBJ1-1; 8 bases line up with TRBD1. The CDR3 is 14 residues long. V lost 7 bases and J lost 2; bases outside the gene matches: 6. Germline CDR1 reads SGHTA; CDR2 reads FQGNSA. CDR3 amino acids: CASTETGVNTEAFF. As DNA, the CDR3 is TGTGCCAGCACCGAGACAGGGGTTAACACTGAAGCTTTCTTT.

The chain couples TRBV19 to TRBJ2-7; possibly TRBD1 for D (6 bases). The CDR3 runs to 13 residues. The germline V and J ends were trimmed by 2 bases and 3 bases, with 8 bases remaining between them. Germline V gene data show CDR1 as LNHDA and CDR2 as SQIVND (reference sequence). CDR3 coding DNA: TGTGCCAGTAGTATACAGGGGAACTACGAGCAGTACTTC. Encoded protein: CASSIQGNYEQYF.

CDR3 amino acids: CASSFDPGGQYF. As DNA, the CDR3 is TGTGCCAGCAGCTTCGACCCCGGCGGGCAGTACTTC. The chain links TRBV7-9 to TRBJ2-7, with unresolved D. The V gene lost 3 bases and the J gene lost 9 bases, with 12 bases spanning the gap. CDR1 and CDR2 (germline): SEHNR, FQNEAQ (reference sequence). The CDR3 sequence is 12 residues long.

This clone has more than one count but fewer than ten. The genes are TRBV6-5 and TRBJ1-2; D gene ambiguous. From germline, CDR1 is MNHEY and CDR2 SVGAGI. The germline V and J ends were trimmed by 2 bases and 5 bases, with 12 bases remaining between them. The CDR3 spans 14 residues. CDR3 in amino acids: CASSYRVGGYGYTF. In DNA form, the CDR3 reads TGTGCCAGCAGTTACAGGGTGGGAGGGTATGGCTACACCTTC.

The V gene is TRBV9, the J gene TRBJ2-3, with a tentative D call TRBD1 (6 bases). This CDR3 region has 15 residues. V gave up 1 base and J gave up 2 bases, with 11 bases separating them. Germline CDR1 is SGDLS and CDR2 is YYNGEE. The CDR3 spells CASSVRGDNTDTQYF. CDR3 in DNA: TGTGCCAGCAGCGTAAGAGGGGACAACACAGATACGCAGTATTTT.

The chain carries TRBV14 and TRBJ2-7; 8 bases map to TRBD1. Trimming removed 4 bases from V and 5 bases from J; junction bases left unmatched: 10. CDR1 SGHDN and CDR2 FVKESK come from the germline V gene. The CDR3 totals 15 residues. CDR3 protein: CASSPTRTGTDEQYF. The CDR3 bases are TGTGCCAGCAGCCCAACCCGGACAGGGACAGACGAGCAGTACTTC.

The chain uses TRBV9 and TRBJ1-2, with D maybe TRBD1 (6 bases). The length of the CDR3 is 14 residues. V gave up 0 bases and J gave up 2 bases, with 8 bases separating them. Germline CDR1 is SGDLS and CDR2 is YYNGEE. The CDR3 loop reads CASSVGGLNYGYTF. For the CDR3, the DNA is TGTGCCAGCAGCGTAGGGGGGCTGAACTATGGCTACACCTTC.

J is TRBJ1-1 and V is TRBV4-2, with D perhaps TRBD1 (5 bases). Germline values: CDR1 LGHNA, CDR2 YNFKEQ. This CDR3 is built from 16 residues. Trimming took off 1 base at V and 1 base at J, with 13 bases between the two ends. The CDR3 nucleotides are TGTGCCAGCAGCCAAGGCTCGGAGCAGGGGAACACTGAAGCTTTCTTT. This codes for CASSQGSEQGNTEAFF.

This clone was seen more than once but under ten times. The chain combines TRBV6-6 with TRBJ1-2; TRBD1 is a possible D gene (6 bases). CDR1 and CDR2 from the germline V gene are MNHNY and SVGAGI (reference sequence). V gave up 6 bases and J gave up 5 bases, with 13 bases separating them. This CDR3 has 13 amino acids. The CDR3 protein is CASSQGQLYGYTF. CDR3 sequence (DNA): TGTGCCAGCAGCCAGGGGCAGCTTTATGGCTACACCTTC.

V and J are TRBV13 and TRBJ2-7, with a possible D match to TRBD1 (5 bases). From germline, CDR1 is PRHDT and CDR2 FYEKMQ (reference sequence). V dropped 4 bases and J dropped 6 bases, with 13 bases sitting between them. The CDR3 consists of 13 residues. The CDR3 here is CASSSRVNGEQYF. The CDR3 DNA sequence: TGTGCCAGCAGCTCCAGGGTTAATGGCGAGCAGTACTTC.

V usage is TRBV28 and J usage is TRBJ2-5; D may be TRBD2 (5 bases). The DNA end favors TRBJ2-7, so the J call may be wrong. Looked up from germline, CDR1 is MDHEN and CDR2 is SYDVKM. This CDR3 region has 13 residues. The CDR3 loop reads CASTLPAGYEQYF. In DNA, the CDR3 is TGTGCCAGCACATTACCGGCGGGCTACGAGCAGTACTTC.

The chain uses TRBV2 and TRBJ1-2, with unresolved D. V lost 4 bases and J 7 bases, leaving 13 bases between the germline ends. In germline, CDR1 is SNHLY, CDR2 FYNNEI. The CDR3 runs to 13 residues. In DNA form, the CDR3 reads TGTGCCAGCAGTGGGGCCCTCACCCTTGGCTACACCTTC. Translated: CASSGALTLGYTF.

The chain recombines TRBV28 with TRBJ2-7; 9 bases align to TRBD1. CDR3 length: 14 residues. CDR1 MDHEN and CDR2 SYDVKM come from the germline V gene. V gave up 8 bases and J gave up 1 base; unmatched junction bases: 6. The CDR3 sequence: CASGDGTGSYEQYF. The DNA of the CDR3 is TGTGCCAGCGGAGACGGGACAGGGTCCTACGAGCAGTACTTC.